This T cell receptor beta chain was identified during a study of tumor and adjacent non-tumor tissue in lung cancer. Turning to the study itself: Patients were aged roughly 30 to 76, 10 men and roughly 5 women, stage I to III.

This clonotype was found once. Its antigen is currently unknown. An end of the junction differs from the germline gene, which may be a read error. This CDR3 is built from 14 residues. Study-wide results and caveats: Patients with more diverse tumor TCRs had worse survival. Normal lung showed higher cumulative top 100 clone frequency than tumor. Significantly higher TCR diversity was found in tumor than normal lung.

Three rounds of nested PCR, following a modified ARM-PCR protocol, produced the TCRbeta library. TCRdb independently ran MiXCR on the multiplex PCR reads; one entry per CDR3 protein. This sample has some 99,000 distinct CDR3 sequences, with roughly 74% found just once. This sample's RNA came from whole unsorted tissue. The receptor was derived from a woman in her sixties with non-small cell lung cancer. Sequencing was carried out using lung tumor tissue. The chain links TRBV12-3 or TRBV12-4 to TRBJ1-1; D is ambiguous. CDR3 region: CASSLAGGYTKASF. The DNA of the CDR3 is TGTGCCAGCAGCTTGGCGGGAGGATACACTAAAGCTTCCTTT.